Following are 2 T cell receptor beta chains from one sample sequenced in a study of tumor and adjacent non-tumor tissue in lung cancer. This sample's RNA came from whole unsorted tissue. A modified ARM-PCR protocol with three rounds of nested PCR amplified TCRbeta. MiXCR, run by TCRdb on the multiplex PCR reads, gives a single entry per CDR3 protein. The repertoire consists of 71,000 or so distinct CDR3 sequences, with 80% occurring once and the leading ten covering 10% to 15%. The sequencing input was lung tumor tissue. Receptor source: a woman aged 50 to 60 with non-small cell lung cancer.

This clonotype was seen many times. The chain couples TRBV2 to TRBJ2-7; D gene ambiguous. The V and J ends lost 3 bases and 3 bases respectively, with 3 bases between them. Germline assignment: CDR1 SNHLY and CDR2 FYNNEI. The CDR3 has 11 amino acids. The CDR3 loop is CASSDGYEQYF. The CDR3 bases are TGTGCCAGCAGTGATGGCTACGAGCAGTACTTC.

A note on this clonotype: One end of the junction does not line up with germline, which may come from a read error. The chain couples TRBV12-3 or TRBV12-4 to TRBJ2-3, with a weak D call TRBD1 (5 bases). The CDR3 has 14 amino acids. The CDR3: CASSVRVLSDTQYF. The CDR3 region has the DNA TGTGCCAGCAGCGTCAGGGTGCTGTCAGATACACAGTATTTT.